This is a list of T cell receptor beta chains from one sample in a study of quantifying T cell responses using KT2 cells. TCRdb processed the UMI-ligation and nested PCR reads anew with MiXCR; each CDR3 protein has one entry. The profile shows some 43,000 distinct CDR3 sequences, approximately 17% of them singletons. Sequenced input: PBMCs spiked with cells of the T cell clone KT2. These receptors were collected from a human donor. CDR3s include the opening cysteine and the closing phenylalanine or tryptophan. Each record gives: clone size, D gene, J gene, V gene, CDR3 DNA, CDR3 protein. D genes are given only for firm matches. Clone size is given for some rows only: seen once, a few or many times, or a class if the clone is expanded.

-	-	TRBJ1-1	TRBV6-6	TGTGCCAGCAGCAGTCCGTTTAGGGCTTTCTTT	CASSSPFRAFF
many	-	TRBJ1-3	TRBV19	TGTGCCAGTAGAGAACAGGGAGGTGGAAACACCATATATTTT	CASREQGGGNTIYF
-	-	TRBJ2-3	TRBV7-9	TGTGCCAGCAGCTTAGCTATCCACGGGGCGACGCAGTATTTT	CASSLAIHGATQYF
-	-	TRBJ2-7	TRBV6-6	TGTGCCAGCACCGACCCAGGGGCGGGAGCCCACGAGCAGTACTTC	CASTDPGAGAHEQYF
few	-	TRBJ2-7	TRBV4-2	TGTGCCAGCAGCCAAGGCGTCTACGAGCAGTACTTC	CASSQGVYEQYF
few	TRBD2	TRBJ2-7	TRBV25-1	TGTGCCAGCAGTGAATGGAGTAGCGGGAGTCCCTACGAGCAGTACTTC	CASSEWSSGSPYEQYF
-	TRBD2	TRBJ2-7	TRBV5-1	TGCGCCAGCAGCTCGACTAGCAGCTCCTACGAGCAGTACTTC	CASSSTSSSYEQYF
many	TRBD1	TRBJ1-6	TRBV20-1	TGCAGTGCTAGGGGGACAGTAGAGTCACCCCTCCACTTT	CSARGTVESPLHF
-	-	TRBJ1-4	TRBV12-3/TRBV12-4	TGTGCCAGCAGTTTGTCCGGGAGCTCGGGTGAAAAACTGTTTTTT	CASSLSGSSGEKLFF
-	-	TRBJ1-1	TRBV13	TGTGCCAGCAGCTTTGATCAGGGGAACCTAGTCGCTGAAGCTTTCTTT	CASSFDQGNLVAEAFF
few	-	TRBJ2-6	TRBV4-1	TGCGCCAGCAGCCAAGATCTATTGGACAGCTCAGGGGGGGCCAACGTCCTGACTTTC	CASSQDLLDSSGGANVLTF
-	-	TRBJ2-1	TRBV2	TGTGCCAGCAGTGAAGGTTTGGGACAATCCATTTACAATGAGCAGTTCTTC	CASSEGLGQSIYNEQFF
-	-	TRBJ2-1	TRBV7-3	TGTACCAGCAGCCCCGGGACCCAAGAAAAGCAGTTCTTC	CTSSPGTQEKQFF